This T cell receptor (beta chain) appears in the sequencing data of a study of T cell clusters in autoimmune cytopenias. Overall study results and limits: TRB repertoire shifts in secondary cytopenia and chronic lymphocytic leukemia mostly reflected lymphoma, not autoimmunity. Functional roles of the in silico T cell clusters still await experimental validation. Comparing secondary cytopenia with chronic lymphocytic leukemia showed no cluster-lack signature, apparently masked by lymphoma repertoire.

This CDR3 is built from 13 residues. Germline V CDR1 and CDR2: DFQATT, SNEGSKA (reference sequence). TRB was amplified by touch-down multiplex PCR, primer pools A and B combined. TCRdb re-called the multiplex PCR reads and catalogs CDR3 proteins one per entry, DNA excluded. This table holds roughly 6,500 distinct CDR3 sequences. TRB amplification used 250 ng of peripheral blood genomic DNA. Regarding this clonotype: What it binds is not known.

This sample also belongs to another study, concerning T cell repertoires in aging, cancer and after chemotherapy. That publication notes: No conclusions about immunological memory after chemotherapy can be drawn from the repertoire data.

The receptor's source is a human donor in good health. The sample was peripheral blood. V and J are TRBV20-1 and TRBJ2-2; checking the TCRdb D call of TRBD2 is not possible without DNA. The CDR3 sequence is CSARQREIGELFF.